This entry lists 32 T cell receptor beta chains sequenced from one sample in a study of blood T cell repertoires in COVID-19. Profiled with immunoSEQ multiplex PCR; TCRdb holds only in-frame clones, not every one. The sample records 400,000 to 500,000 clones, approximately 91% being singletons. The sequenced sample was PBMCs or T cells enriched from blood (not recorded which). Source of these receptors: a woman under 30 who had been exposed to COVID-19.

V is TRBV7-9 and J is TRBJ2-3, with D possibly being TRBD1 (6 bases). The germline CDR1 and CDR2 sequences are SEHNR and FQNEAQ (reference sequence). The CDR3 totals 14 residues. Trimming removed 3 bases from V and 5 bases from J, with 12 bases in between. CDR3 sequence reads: CASSFRSTGDTQYF. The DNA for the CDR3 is TGTGCCAGCAGCTTCCGATCGACAGGAGATACGCAGTATTTT.

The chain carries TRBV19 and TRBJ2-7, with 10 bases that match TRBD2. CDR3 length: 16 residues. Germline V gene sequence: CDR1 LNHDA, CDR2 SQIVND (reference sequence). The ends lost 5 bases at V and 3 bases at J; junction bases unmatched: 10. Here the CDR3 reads CASSPHSGLAVYEQYF. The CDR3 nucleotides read TGTGCCAGTAGTCCCCACTCTGGACTAGCGGTCTACGAGCAGTACTTC.

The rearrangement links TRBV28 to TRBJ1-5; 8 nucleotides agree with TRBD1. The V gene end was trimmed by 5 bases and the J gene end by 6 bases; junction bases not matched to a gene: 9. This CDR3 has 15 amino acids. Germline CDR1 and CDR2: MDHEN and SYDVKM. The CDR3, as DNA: TGTGCCAGCAGTGAGAACAGGGGGATAGCTCAGCCCCAGCATTTT. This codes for CASSENRGIAQPQHF.

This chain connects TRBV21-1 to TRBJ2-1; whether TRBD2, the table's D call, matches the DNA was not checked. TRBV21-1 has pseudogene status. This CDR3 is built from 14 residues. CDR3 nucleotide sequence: TGTGCCAGCAGCAAAGGAGAGTCGGTGAATGAGCAGTTCTTC. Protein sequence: CASSKGESVNEQFF.

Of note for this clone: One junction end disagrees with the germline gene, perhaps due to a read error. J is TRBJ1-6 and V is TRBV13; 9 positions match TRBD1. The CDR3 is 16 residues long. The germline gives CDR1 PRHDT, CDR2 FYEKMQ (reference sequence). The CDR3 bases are TGTGCCAGCAGCCTAGGACAGGGGACGTATAATTCACCCCTCCACTTT. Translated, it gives CASSLGQGTYNSPLHF.

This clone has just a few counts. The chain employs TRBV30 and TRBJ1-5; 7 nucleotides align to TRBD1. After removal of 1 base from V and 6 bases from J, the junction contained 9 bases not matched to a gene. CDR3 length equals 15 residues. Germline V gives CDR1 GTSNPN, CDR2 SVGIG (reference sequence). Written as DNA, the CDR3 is TGTGCCTGGAGTGCCCGGGTCGCAGGGGGTCAGCCCCAGCATTTT. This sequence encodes CAWSARVAGGQPQHF. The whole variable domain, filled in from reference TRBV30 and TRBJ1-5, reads SQTIHQWPATLVQPVGSPLSLECTVEGTSNPNLYWYRQAAGRGLQLLFYSVGIGQISSEVPQNLSASRPQDRQFILSSKKLLLSDSGFYLCAWSARVAGGQPQHFGDGTRLSIL.

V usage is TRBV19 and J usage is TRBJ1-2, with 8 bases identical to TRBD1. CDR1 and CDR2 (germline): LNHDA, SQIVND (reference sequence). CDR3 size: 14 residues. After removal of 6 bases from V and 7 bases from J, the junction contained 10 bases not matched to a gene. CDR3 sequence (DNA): TGTGCCAGTAGGACAACCGGGACAGGAGTTGGCTACACCTTC. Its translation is CASRTTGTGVGYTF.

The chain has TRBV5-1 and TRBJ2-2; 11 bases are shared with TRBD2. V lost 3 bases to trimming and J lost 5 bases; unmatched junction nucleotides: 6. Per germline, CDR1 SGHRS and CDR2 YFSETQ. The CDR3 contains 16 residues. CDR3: CASSSRLAGGTGELFF. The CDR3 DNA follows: TGCGCCAGCAGCTCCCGCCTAGCGGGAGGAACCGGGGAGCTGTTTTTT.

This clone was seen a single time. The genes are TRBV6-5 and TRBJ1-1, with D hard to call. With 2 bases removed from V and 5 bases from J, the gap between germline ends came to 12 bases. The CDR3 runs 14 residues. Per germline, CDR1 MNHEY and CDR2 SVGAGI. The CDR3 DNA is TGTGCCAGCAGTTACGACCGGCGGGTGACTGAAGCTTTCTTT. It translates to CASSYDRRVTEAFF.

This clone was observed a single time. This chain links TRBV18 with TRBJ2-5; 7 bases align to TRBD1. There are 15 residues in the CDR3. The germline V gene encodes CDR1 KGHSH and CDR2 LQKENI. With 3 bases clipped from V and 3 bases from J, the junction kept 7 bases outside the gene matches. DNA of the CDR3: TGTGCCAGCTCACCTATAGGGGGCAGGGAAGAGACCCAGTACTTC. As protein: CASSPIGGREETQYF. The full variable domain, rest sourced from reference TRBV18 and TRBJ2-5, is NAGVMQNPRHLVRRRGQEARLRCSPMKGHSHVYWYRQLPEEGLKFMVYLQKENIIDESGMPKERFSAEFPKEGPSILRIQQVVRGDSAAYFCASSPIGGREETQYFGPGTRLLVL.

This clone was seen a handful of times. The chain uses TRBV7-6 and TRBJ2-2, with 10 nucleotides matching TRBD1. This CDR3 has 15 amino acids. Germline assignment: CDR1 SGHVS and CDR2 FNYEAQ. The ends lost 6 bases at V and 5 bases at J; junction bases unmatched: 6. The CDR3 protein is CASSPGQGFTGELFF. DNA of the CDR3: TGTGCCAGCAGTCCGGGACAGGGGTTTACCGGGGAGCTGTTTTTT.

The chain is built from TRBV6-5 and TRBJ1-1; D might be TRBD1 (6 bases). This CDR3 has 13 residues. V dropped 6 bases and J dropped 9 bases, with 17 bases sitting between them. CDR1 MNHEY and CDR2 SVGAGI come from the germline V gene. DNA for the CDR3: TGTGCCAGCAGAGCCTCAACAGGGTTCCAAGCTTTCTTT. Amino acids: CASRASTGFQAFF.

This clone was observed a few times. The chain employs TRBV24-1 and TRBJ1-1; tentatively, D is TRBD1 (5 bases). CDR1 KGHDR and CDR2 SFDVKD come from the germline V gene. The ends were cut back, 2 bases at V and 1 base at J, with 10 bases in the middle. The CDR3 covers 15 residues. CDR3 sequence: CATSDSGTANTEAFF. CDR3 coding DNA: TGTGCCACCAGTGATTCCGGGACTGCGAACACTGAAGCTTTCTTT.

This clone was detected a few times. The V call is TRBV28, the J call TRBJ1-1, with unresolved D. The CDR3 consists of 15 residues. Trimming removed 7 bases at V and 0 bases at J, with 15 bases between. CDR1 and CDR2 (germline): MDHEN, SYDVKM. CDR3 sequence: CASKLGAQMNTEAFF. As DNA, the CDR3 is TGTGCCAGCAAGCTAGGAGCCCAGATGAACACTGAAGCTTTCTTT.

The CDR3 is CASSEPSSGRTYEQYF. The CDR3 coding sequence is TGTGCCAGCAGTGAACCGTCTAGCGGGAGAACCTACGAGCAGTACTTC. The chain uses TRBV2 and TRBJ2-7, with TRBD2 matching 10 bases. The V gene end was trimmed by 2 bases and the J gene end by 2 bases; junction bases not matched to a gene: 6. Germline V lookup: CDR1 SNHLY, CDR2 FYNNEI. CDR3 size: 16 residues.

Here the CDR3 reads CAWGDSNNSPLHF. The DNA for the CDR3 is TGTGCCTGGGGGGACAGTAATAATTCACCCCTCCACTTT. The chain carries TRBV30 and TRBJ1-6, with 7 bases lining up with TRBD1. Trimming removed 5 bases from V and 5 bases from J; junction bases left unmatched: 3. Looked up from germline, CDR1 is GTSNPN and CDR2 is SVGIG (reference sequence). The CDR3 consists of 13 residues.

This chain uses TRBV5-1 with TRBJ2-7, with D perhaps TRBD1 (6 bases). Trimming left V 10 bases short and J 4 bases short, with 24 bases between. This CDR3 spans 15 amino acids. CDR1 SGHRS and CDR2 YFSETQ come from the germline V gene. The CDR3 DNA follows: TGCGCCGGGTTTAGGGGGTCGAGAGTTTGGTACGAGCAGTACTTC. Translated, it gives CAGFRGSRVWYEQYF.

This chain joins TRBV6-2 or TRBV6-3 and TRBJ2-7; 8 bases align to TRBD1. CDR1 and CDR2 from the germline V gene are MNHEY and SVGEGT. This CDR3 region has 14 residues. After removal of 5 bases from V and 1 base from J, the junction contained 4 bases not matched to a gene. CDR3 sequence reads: CASSTGGISYEQYF. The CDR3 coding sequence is TGTGCCAGCAGTACAGGGGGAATTTCCTACGAGCAGTACTTC.

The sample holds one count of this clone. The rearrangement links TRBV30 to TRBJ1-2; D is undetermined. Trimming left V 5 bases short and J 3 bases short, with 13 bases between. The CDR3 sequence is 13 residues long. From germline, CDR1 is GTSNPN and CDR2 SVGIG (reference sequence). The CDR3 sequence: CAWRGPPDYGYTF. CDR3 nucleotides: TGTGCCTGGCGCGGGCCACCAGACTATGGCTACACCTTC.

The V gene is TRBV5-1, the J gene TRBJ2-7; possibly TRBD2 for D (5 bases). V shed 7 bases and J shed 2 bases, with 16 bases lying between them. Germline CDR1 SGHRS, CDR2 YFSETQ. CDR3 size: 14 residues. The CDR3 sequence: CASASIPGTYEQYF. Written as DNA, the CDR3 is TGCGCCAGCGCCTCAATCCCGGGAACCTACGAGCAGTACTTC.

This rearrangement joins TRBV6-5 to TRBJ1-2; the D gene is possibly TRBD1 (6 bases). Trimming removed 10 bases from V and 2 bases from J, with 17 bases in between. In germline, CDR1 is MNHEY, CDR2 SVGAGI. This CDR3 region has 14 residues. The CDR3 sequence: CATNRRGHNYGYTF. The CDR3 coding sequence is TGTGCCACCAATCGGCGGGGGCACAACTATGGCTACACCTTC.

The CDR3 DNA reads TGTGCCAGCAGATCGACCGGGACAGGGTACCACGAGCAGTACTTC. It yields the protein CASRSTGTGYHEQYF. V is TRBV28 and J is TRBJ2-7; 9 nucleotides match TRBD1. The CDR3 is 15 amino acids. The V gene end was trimmed by 6 bases and the J gene end by 5 bases; junction bases not matched to a gene: 11. The V gene's germline CDR1 is MDHEN and CDR2 SYDVKM. Full variable domain (rest looked up from reference TRBV28 and TRBJ2-7): DVKVTQSSRYLVKRTGEKVFLECVQDMDHENMFWYRQDPGLGLRLIYFSYDVKMKEKGDIPEGYSVSREKKERFSLILESASTNQTSMYLCASRSTGTGYHEQYFGPGTRLTVT.

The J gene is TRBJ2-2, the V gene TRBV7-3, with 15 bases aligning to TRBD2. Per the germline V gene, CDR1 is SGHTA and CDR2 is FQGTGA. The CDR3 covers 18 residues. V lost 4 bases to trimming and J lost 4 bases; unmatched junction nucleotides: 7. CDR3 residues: CASSSGLAGGPATGELFF. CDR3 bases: TGTGCCAGCAGCTCAGGACTAGCGGGGGGGCCGGCCACCGGGGAGCTGTTTTTT. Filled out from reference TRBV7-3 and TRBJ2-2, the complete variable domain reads GAGVSQTPSNKVTEKGKYVELRCDPISGHTALYWYRQSLGQGPEFLIYFQGTGAADDSGLPNDRFFAVRPEGSVSTLKIQRTERGDSAVYLCASSSGLAGGPATGELFFGEGSRLTVL.

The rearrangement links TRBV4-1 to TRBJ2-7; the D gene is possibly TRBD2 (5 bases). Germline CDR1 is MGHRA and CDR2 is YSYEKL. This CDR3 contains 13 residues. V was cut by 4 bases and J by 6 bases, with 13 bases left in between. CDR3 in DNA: TGCGCCAGCAGCCCCGTTGGCGAGGGCGAGCAGTACTTC. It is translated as CASSPVGEGEQYF.

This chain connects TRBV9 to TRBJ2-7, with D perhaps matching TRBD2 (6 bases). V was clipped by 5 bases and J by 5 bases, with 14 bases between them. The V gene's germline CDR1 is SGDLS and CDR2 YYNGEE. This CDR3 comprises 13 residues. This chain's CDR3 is CASSPGVGDEQYF. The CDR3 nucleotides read TGTGCCAGCAGTCCGGGGGTCGGGGACGAGCAGTACTTC.

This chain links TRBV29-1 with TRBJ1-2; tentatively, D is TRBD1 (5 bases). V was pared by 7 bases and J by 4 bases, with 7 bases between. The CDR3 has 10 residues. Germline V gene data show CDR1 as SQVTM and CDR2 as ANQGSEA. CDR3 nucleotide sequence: TGCAGCGCCGACAGCTATGGCTACACCTTC. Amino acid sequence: CSADSYGYTF.

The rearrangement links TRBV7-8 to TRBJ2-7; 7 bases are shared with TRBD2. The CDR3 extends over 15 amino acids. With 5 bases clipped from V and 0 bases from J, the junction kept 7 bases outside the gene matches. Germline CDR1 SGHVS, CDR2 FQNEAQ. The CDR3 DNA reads TGTGCCAGCAGCCCCAGACTAGCAGGCTCCTACGAGCAGTACTTC. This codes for CASSPRLAGSYEQYF.

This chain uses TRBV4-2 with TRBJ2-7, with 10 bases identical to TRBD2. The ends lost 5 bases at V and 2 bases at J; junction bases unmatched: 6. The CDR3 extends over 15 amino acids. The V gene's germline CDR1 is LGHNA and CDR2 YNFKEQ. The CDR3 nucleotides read TGTGCCAGCAGCGAACCGGGACTAGCGACCTACGAGCAGTACTTC. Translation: CASSEPGLATYEQYF.

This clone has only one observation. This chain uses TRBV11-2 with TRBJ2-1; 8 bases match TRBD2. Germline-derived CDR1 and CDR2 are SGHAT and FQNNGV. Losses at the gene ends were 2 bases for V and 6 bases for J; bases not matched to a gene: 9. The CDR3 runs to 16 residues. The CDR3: CASSLSRLAGANEQFF. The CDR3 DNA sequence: TGTGCCAGCAGCTTAAGTAGGCTAGCGGGTGCCAATGAGCAGTTCTTC.

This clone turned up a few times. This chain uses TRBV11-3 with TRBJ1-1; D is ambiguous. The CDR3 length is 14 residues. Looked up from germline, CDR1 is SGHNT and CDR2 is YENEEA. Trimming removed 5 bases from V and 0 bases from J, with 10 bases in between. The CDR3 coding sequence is TGTGCCAGCAGCCCCGGGGAGGTGAACACTGAAGCTTTCTTT. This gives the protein CASSPGEVNTEAFF.

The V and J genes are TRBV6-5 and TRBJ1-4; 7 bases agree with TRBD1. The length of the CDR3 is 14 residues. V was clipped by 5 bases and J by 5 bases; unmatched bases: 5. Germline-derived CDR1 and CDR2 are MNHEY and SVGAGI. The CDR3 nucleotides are TGTGCCAGCAGTAGGGACAGATCGAATGAAAAACTGTTTTTT. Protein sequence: CASSRDRSNEKLFF.

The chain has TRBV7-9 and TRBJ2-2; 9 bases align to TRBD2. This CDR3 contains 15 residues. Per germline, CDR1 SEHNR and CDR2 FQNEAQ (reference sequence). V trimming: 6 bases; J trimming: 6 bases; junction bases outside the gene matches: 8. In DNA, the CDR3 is TGTGCCAGCAGATTTCCGGGACTAGCCTCCGGGGAGCTGTTTTTT. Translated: CASRFPGLASGELFF.